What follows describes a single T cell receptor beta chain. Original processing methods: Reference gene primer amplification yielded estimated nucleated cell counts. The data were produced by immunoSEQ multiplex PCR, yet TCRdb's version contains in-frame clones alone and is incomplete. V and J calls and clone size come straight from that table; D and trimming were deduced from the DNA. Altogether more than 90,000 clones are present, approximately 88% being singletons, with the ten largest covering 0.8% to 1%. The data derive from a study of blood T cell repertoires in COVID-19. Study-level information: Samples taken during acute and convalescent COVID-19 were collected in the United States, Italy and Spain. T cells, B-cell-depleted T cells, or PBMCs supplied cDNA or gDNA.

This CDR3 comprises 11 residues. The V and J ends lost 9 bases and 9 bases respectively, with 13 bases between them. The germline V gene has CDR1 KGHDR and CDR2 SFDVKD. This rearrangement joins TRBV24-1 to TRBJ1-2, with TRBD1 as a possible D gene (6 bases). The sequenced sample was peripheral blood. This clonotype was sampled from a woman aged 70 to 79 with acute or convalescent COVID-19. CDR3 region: CATQNRERYTF. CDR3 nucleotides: TGTGCCACCCAGAACAGGGAACGCTACACCTTC.